The table lists the clone carrying this T cell receptor (beta chain) with a few counts. TCRdb recomputed calls from the 5' RACE reads with MiXCR, one row per CDR3 protein. The sample comprises 450,000 to 500,000 distinct CDR3 sequences, approximately 15% of which are singletons, and approximately 0.98% rests with the top ten. This entry is derived from a study of identical twins. This sample also appeared in a second study, on yellow fever vaccine responses in identical twins.

Sample: CD4+ T cells sorted from blood. This clonotype originated in a woman younger than 35 in good health.

The CDR3 bases are TGTGCCAGCAGCACCTGGAGGGGGGATGAGCAGTTCTTC. Translating it yields CASSTWRGDEQFF. The V and J genes are TRBV9 and TRBJ2-1, with D perhaps assigned TRBD1 or TRBD2 (6 bases each). V lost 4 bases and J 8 bases, leaving 13 bases between the germline ends. The CDR3 is 13 amino acids. Germline-derived CDR1 and CDR2 are SGDLS and YYNGEE.